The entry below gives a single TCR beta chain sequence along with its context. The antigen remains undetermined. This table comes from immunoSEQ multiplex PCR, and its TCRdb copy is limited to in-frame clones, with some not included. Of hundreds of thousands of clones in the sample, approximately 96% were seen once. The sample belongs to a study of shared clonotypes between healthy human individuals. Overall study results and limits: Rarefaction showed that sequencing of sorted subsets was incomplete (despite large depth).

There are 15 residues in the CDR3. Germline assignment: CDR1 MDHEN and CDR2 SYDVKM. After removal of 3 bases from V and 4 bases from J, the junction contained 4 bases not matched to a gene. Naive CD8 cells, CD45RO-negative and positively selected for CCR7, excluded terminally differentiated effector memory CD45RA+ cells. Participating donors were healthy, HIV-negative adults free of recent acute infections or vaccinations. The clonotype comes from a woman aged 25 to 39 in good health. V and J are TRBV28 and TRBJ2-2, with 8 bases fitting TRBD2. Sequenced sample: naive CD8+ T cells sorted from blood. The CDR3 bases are TGTGCCAGCAGTTTTCCGGCGGGAGGCACCGGGGAGCTGTTTTTT. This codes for CASSFPAGGTGELFF.